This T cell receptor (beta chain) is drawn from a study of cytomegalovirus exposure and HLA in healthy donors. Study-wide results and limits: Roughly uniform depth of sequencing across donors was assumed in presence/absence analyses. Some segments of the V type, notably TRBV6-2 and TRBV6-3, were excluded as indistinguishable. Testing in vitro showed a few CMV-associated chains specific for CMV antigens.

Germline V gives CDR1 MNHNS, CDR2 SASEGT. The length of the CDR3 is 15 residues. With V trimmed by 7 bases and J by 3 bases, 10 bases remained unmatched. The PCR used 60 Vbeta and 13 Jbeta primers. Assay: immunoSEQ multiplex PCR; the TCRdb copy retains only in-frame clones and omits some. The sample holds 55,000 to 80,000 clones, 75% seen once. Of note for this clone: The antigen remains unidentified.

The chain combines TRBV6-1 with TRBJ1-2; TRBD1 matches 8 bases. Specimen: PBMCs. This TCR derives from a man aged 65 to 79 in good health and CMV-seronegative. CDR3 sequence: CASKLQDRVDYGYTF. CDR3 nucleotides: TGTGCCAGCAAACTACAGGACAGGGTGGACTATGGCTACACCTTC.